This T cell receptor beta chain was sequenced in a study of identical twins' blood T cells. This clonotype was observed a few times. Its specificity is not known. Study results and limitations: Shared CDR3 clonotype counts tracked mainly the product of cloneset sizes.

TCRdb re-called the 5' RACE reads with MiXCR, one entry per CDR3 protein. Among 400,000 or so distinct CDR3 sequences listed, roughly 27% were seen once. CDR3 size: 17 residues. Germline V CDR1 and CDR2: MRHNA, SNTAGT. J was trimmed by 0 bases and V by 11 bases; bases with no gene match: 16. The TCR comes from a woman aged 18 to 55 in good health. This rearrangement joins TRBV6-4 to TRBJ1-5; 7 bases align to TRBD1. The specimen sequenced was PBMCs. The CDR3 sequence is CAPKTGTVFFSNQPQHF. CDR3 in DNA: TGTGCCCCCAAAACCGGGACAGTATTTTTTAGCAATCAGCCCCAGCATTTT.